This TCR beta chain originates from a study of shared clonotypes between healthy human individuals. The study, taken as a whole, reports: Blood alone was sampled, and tissue repertoires likely differ.

The sample holds one count of this clone. The antigen is not known. On sorted subsets, replicate PCRs used about 180 ng DNA, or about 30,000 T cell genomes. Here immunoSEQ multiplex PCR was the method, and the copy in TCRdb shows in-frame clones only, minus some. The data show hundreds of thousands of clones, approximately 95% seen once. There were no recent acute infections or vaccinations among the donors, who were healthy HIV-negative adults. The TCR originated in a woman in her 30s in good health. Source material: naive CD4+ T cells sorted from blood. Subset here: CD45RA+ positively selected.

CDR3 bases: TGTGCCAGCAGTTACGAGACTAGCGGGTTCGCCGGGGAGCTGTTTTTT. It is translated as CASSYETSGFAGELFF. This chain joins TRBV6-6 and TRBJ2-2, with 10 bases matching TRBD2. Germline V lookup: CDR1 MNHNY, CDR2 SVGAGI (reference sequence). Trimming removed 2 bases from V and 6 bases from J; junction bases left unmatched: 6. The CDR3 extends over 16 amino acids.